Shown below are 15 T cell receptor beta chains from a single sample sequenced in a study of shared clonotypes between healthy human individuals. Sequenced by immunoSEQ multiplex PCR; TCRdb stores in-frame clones only, minus some. The sample contains a few million clones, approximately 93% of which appear only once. Sequencing used naive CD4+ T cells from PBMCs. The subset here: CD45RA+ positively selected. The receptor set was obtained from a man aged 18 to 29 in good health. Some clones in this sample may be carry-over from other donors' samples.

The rearrangement uses TRBV15 and TRBJ2-7; TRBD2 matches 8 bases. The germline V gene encodes CDR1 LNHNV and CDR2 YYDKDF (reference sequence). With V trimmed by 0 bases and J by 3 bases, 4 bases remained unmatched. The CDR3 totals 15 residues. CDR3 loop: CATSRELAEGYEQYF. In nucleotides, the CDR3 is TGTGCCACCAGCAGAGAACTAGCGGAGGGCTACGAGCAGTACTTC. Looking up the rest from reference TRBV15 and TRBJ2-7 gives the full variable domain: DAMVIQNPRYQVTQFGKPVTLSCSQTLNHNVMYWYQQKSSQAPKLLFHYYDKDFNNEADTPDNFQSRRPNTSFCFLDIRSPGLGDTAMYLCATSRELAEGYEQYFGPGTRLTVT.

The chain couples TRBV21-1 to TRBJ2-1; the D call TRBD2 from the table was never checked on the DNA. TRBV21-1 is a listed pseudogene. This CDR3 is 17 amino acids long. This CDR3 reads CASSKGEGGRAYNEQFF. The CDR3 DNA follows: TGTGCCAGCAGCAAAGGGGAGGGAGGGAGGGCTTACAATGAGCAGTTCTTC.

This rearrangement joins TRBV5-4 to TRBJ2-3; D unclear. The CDR3 length is 16 residues. Germline loops: CDR1 SGHNT, CDR2 YYREEE (reference sequence). Trimming left V 1 base short and J 0 bases short, with 12 bases between. CDR3 loop: CASSLRRQRSTDTQYF. CDR3 nucleotides: TGTGCCAGCAGCTTGCGGCGCCAGCGAAGCACAGATACGCAGTATTTT. The full variable domain, rest sourced from reference TRBV5-4 and TRBJ2-3, is ETGVTQSPTHLIKTRGQQVTLRCSSQSGHNTVSWYQQALGQGPQFIFQYYREEENGRGNFPPRFSGLQFPNYSSELNVNALELDDSALYLCASSLRRQRSTDTQYFGPGTRLTVL.

This chain connects TRBV6-5 to TRBJ1-1; TRBD1 might be the D (5 bases). Trimming took 5 bases from V and 4 from J, leaving 11 bases between them. Germline V CDR1 and CDR2: MNHEY, SVGAGI. This CDR3 is 13 amino acids long. The CDR3 spells CASSGTRGTEAFF. The CDR3 nucleotides read TGTGCCAGCAGTGGTACGAGGGGCACTGAAGCTTTCTTT.

V and J are TRBV6-5 and TRBJ1-1; unclear D gene. V gave up 8 bases and J gave up 0 bases, with 10 bases separating them. This CDR3 spans 13 amino acids. Germline V gene sequence: CDR1 MNHEY, CDR2 SVGAGI. The chain's CDR3 is CASFKNMNTEAFF. Written as DNA, the CDR3 is TGTGCCAGCTTTAAGAACATGAACACTGAAGCTTTCTTT.

With respect to this clone: Other DNA variants within this sample encode the same CDR3. The genes are TRBV4-2 and TRBJ1-4; D unresolved. The CDR3 length is 14 residues. The V gene lost 0 bases and the J gene lost 3 bases, with 5 bases spanning the gap. Per the germline V gene, CDR1 is LGHNA and CDR2 is YNFKEQ. CDR3 residues: CASSQDRPNEKLFF. CDR3 coding DNA: TGTGCCAGCAGCCAAGATCGACCTAATGAAAAACTGTTTTTT.

The chain carries TRBV7-2 and TRBJ2-1, with TRBD2 matching over 14 bases. The ends lost 5 bases at V and 8 bases at J; junction bases unmatched: 5. The CDR3 spans 15 residues. Per the germline V gene, CDR1 is SGHTA and CDR2 is FQGNSA. The CDR3 DNA reads as TGTGCCAGCAGCCCAGGGACTAGCGGGAGATATGAGCAGTTCTTC. Translation gives CASSPGTSGRYEQFF.

The chain has TRBV5-8 and TRBJ1-5; perhaps TRBD1 as D (5 bases). There are 14 residues in the CDR3. CDR1 is SGHTS and CDR2 is YDEGEE in the germline V gene. V lost 1 base to trimming and J lost 4 bases, with 9 bases between them. CDR3 residues: CASSLWGGNQPQHF. The CDR3 DNA is TGTGCCAGCAGCTTGTGGGGGGGGAATCAGCCCCAGCATTTT. Combining the CDR3 with reference TRBV5-8 and TRBJ1-5 gives the whole variable domain EAGVTQSPTHLIKTRGQQATLRCSPISGHTSVYWYQQALGLGLQFLLWYDEGEERNRGNFPPRFSGRQFPNYSSELNVNALELEDSALYLCASSLWGGNQPQHFGDGTRLSIL.

The V and J genes are TRBV4-2 and TRBJ2-3; 7 bases align to TRBD2. Trimming removed 5 bases from V and 2 bases from J; junction bases left unmatched: 22. CDR1 and CDR2 from the germline V gene are LGHNA and YNFKEQ. This CDR3 region has 20 residues. The CDR3 reads CASSSAEGLKTSSLTDTQYF. CDR3 in DNA: TGTGCCAGCAGCTCCGCCGAAGGTTTAAAGACTAGCTCCCTCACAGATACGCAGTATTTT.

This chain connects TRBV30 to TRBJ1-4; 10 positions agree with TRBD1. The V and J ends lost 3 bases and 5 bases, in that order; junction bases with no gene match: 3. This CDR3 has 14 amino acids. Germline values: CDR1 GTSNPN, CDR2 SVGIG (reference sequence). The CDR3 sequence: CAWRRTGGNEKLFF. The CDR3, as DNA: TGTGCCTGGAGAAGGACAGGGGGAAATGAAAAACTGTTTTTT.

The chain combines TRBV6-4 with TRBJ2-3; D may be TRBD2 (6 bases). This CDR3 contains 16 residues. Germline CDR1 is MRHNA and CDR2 is SNTAGT. Trimming took 4 bases from V and 0 from J, leaving 14 bases between them. The CDR3 DNA reads as TGTGCCAGCAGTGTCGTAGCGGATCTAAGCACAGATACGCAGTATTTT. It codes for CASSVVADLSTDTQYF.

This chain uses TRBV5-5 with TRBJ1-2; a possible D gene is TRBD1 (5 bases). The CDR3 extends over 12 amino acids. Germline CDR1 reads SGHKS; CDR2 reads YYEKEE (reference sequence). V dropped 2 bases and J dropped 13 bases, with 15 bases sitting between them. The CDR3 DNA follows: TGTGCCAGCAGCTTAGTATTCGGGGGAAGCACCTTC. It yields the protein CASSLVFGGSTF.

The rearrangement uses TRBV28 and TRBJ1-1; D is unresolved. Germline V gene sequence: CDR1 MDHEN, CDR2 SYDVKM. This CDR3 spans 15 amino acids. Trimming took 3 bases from V and 1 from J, leaving 12 bases between them. CDR3 in amino acids: CASSFLGSRNTEAFF. As DNA, the CDR3 is TGTGCCAGCAGTTTTTTGGGGTCCAGGAACACTGAAGCTTTCTTT.

The V and J genes are TRBV7-9 and TRBJ1-1; no reliable D call. There are 14 residues in the CDR3. Germline loops: CDR1 SEHNR, CDR2 FQNEAQ (reference sequence). V was pared by 2 bases and J by 2 bases, with 9 bases between. The CDR3 bases are TGTGCCAGCAGCTTATCAGGAAAAAACACTGAAGCTTTCTTT. This gives the protein CASSLSGKNTEAFF. The full variable domain, rest sourced from reference TRBV7-9 and TRBJ1-1, is DTGVSQNPRHKITKRGQNVTFRCDPISEHNRLYWYRQTLGQGPEFLTYFQNEAQLEKSRLLSDRFSAERPKGSFSTLEIQRTEQGDSAMYLCASSLSGKNTEAFFGQGTRLTVV.

This rearrangement joins TRBV5-1 to TRBJ2-7, with 11 positions matching TRBD1. CDR1 is SGHRS, CDR2 YFSETQ, per germline. The CDR3 sequence is 14 residues long. The V gene end was trimmed by 4 bases and the J gene end by 7 bases; junction bases not matched to a gene: 7. The CDR3 DNA is TGCGCCAGCAGCGTGGGACAGGGGGTAGGGGAGCAGTACTTC. This sequence encodes CASSVGQGVGEQYF.